The clone carrying this TCR beta chain showed up just a few times. This sample was included in a study of beta chain features in type 1 diabetes. The whole isolated RNA underwent reverse transcription, so sequencing captured expressed TCRB transcripts. The repertoire was sequenced with immunoSEQ multiplex PCR; TCRdb's copy has only in-frame clones and lacks some. The sample lists just over 150,000 clones, over 8.5% occurring once. Germline V gene lookup returns CDR1 MNHNS and CDR2 SASEGT. The CDR3 is 14 amino acids. Trimming took off 8 bases at V and 3 bases at J, with 16 bases between the two ends. J is TRBJ2-5 and V is TRBV6-1, with D possibly TRBD1 on 7 matching bases. The receptor was isolated from a man aged 18-30 years in good health. The sequenced sample was central memory CD4+ T cells from blood. In nucleotides, the CDR3 is TGTGCCAGCGGCCAGGGGGGTTGGGAAGAGACCCAGTACTTC. The encoded protein is CASGQGGWEETQYF.